This T cell receptor beta chain was found in a study of cytomegalovirus exposure and HLA in healthy donors (dated by TCRdb to the late 2010s). About the study as a whole: According to an earlier analysis of 587 of the donors, some 180 million T cells yielded 90 million to 140 million unique TCR beta sequences and 250 to 350 Gb of sequence data. In a later analysis, previously published TCR beta repertoires from about 640 donors were re-analyzed and high-resolution HLA genotyping was added so that TCR occurrence patterns could be studied. Donor age, sex, ethnicity and CMV serostatus were compiled alongside the repertoire data. The study combined high-throughput TCR immunosequencing, statistical association of individual TCRs with disease status, and machine learning to predict cytomegalovirus infection status. An earlier analysis of approximately 500 of the donors applied high-throughput TCR beta sequencing to assess whether each TCR beta V gene segment acted as functional or pseudogenic. Of the roughly 400 genotyped donors, over 65% fell in the genetic ancestry cluster associated with self-reported Caucasian donors. In addition to the first cohort of 666 subjects, a separate validation cohort of 120 different subjects was used. An early release that covered 500 to 800 HLA-typed donors contained approximately 300 gigabases of sequencing data and about 84 million unique TCR sequences. All discovery cohort repertoires had been generated using a single sequencing platform. Rather than using new phenotypic data, the later analysis identified candidate immune exposures from TCR beta sequences and from how often those sequences occurred across donors. The study was designed to test whether signatures of past pathogen exposure could be identified by cataloging public T cell receptors. Among roughly 400 genotyped donors of the cohort, an average of roughly 230,000 unique TCR beta nucleotide sequences was sequenced per donor, of which roughly 17% were non-productive. HLA typing included class I and class II loci at four-digit resolution. Because of strong linkage in the cohort, roughly five DR-DQ haplotypes were treated as single units for association and clustering. The study profiled the T cell repertoires of fewer than 850 subjects by immunosequencing and related them to cytomegalovirus serostatus. The number of typed donors differed by locus: roughly 620-630 for A, B, C, DRB1 and DQB1; 500 to 550 for DQA1; some 610 for DPA1; and roughly 450 for DPB1. A later genetic analysis used genome-wide SNP genotypes for about three fifths of the 666 donors, treating that subset as a discovery cohort. Broad study findings and their caveats: According to a later genetic analysis, donors in an Asian-associated ancestry cluster had fewer N-insertions in productive TCRs than the approximately 610-donor mean. Most TCR sequences were seen in very few donors, while some public TCRs were found in many individuals. In a later analysis, the rate of TCR association differed among HLA loci, with DRB1 alleles having the most associated TCRs and HLA-C alleles having the fewest. Because some donors lacked HLA typing at each locus, the association tests relied only on the typed subset. The classifier was reported to diagnose cytomegalovirus status with high specificity and sensitivity in both the original cohort and the validation cohort. Some IMGT-functional V segments, including TRBV6-2 and TRBV6-3, could not be told apart with the 87-base-pair reads, so those segments were excluded. In the study, some 160 TCR beta chains were listed as associated with cytomegalovirus. Linkage disequilibrium might explain the correlated functional status among segregating V segments, but an unknown experimental factor could not be ruled out. Sequencing depth was assumed to be roughly uniform across donors in the presence/absence analyses, though that assumption may not hold. The only immune exposure information available for the cohort was CMV serostatus. An earlier analysis of several hundred of the donors showed that most TCR beta V segments appeared in productive rearrangements either about 87% or about 30% of the time, which broadly matched IMGT annotations. The authors suggested that the approach could potentially be extended to other disease states and immunological phenotypes. A later analysis reported that several top co-occurrence clusters appeared linked to parvovirus B19, influenza, CMV and Epstein-Barr virus. At a false discovery rate of 0.05, a later analysis linked roughly 17,000 TCR beta sequences to specific HLA alleles. A further reported finding was that TCR beta sequences accurately predicted the HLA-A and HLA-B alleles for most subjects in the first cohort. Most CMV-associated TCR beta chains appeared to be HLA-restricted in a later analysis, and the HLA associations seemed to be driven largely by CMV exposure. In vitro tests confirmed that three of the cytomegalovirus-associated TCR beta chains recognize cytomegalovirus antigens. This cohort had only TCR beta chains sequenced, and the lack of alpha or paired-chain data limited which features could be detected. The sequencing pipeline was judged likely to have produced a cluster of highly shared sequence variants as a technical artifact. In a later genetic analysis, a missense DCLRE1C variant was associated with V-gene and J-gene trimming of TCR beta chains, and the association was replicated in an independent cohort. Because counts were too low, roughly 18 rarely observed V segments, including chromosome 9 orphons, were left out of the earlier analysis of some 600 of the donors. Assigning TCR associations to individual alleles was difficult when HLA alleles, especially DR and DQ, strongly co-occurred. A later analysis found that HLA-associated TCR beta chains were more clonally expanded and had lower generation probabilities than equally common non-associated chains.

V is pared back by 3 bases and J by 9 bases, with 12 bases lying between the germline termini. The CDR3, cysteine through phenylalanine, is 13 amino acids long. Just the 39-base CDR3 DNA is kept, in frame starting at base 1. The germline V gene provides CDR1 KGHSH and CDR2 LQKENI. In total, around 600 healthy bone marrow donors made up the cohort. At the time of sampling, every cohort member was nominally healthy, though immune exposures that went unrecorded were likely present. The donor tested CMV seronegative, placing the donor among the 350 or so seronegative members of the cohort. A peripheral blood sample was provided by each donor, and peripheral blood mononuclear cells were used for TCR beta sequencing. The Qiagen DNeasy Blood Extraction Kit was used to extract genomic DNA from the blood cell samples. The method behind the library was the immunoSEQ multiplex PCR assay. The multiplex PCR relied on a mix of 60 forward primers for TCR Vbeta segments and 13 reverse primers for TCR Jbeta segments. A multiplex PCR assay on genomic DNA amplified the CDR3 region of rearranged TCR beta genes. On the Illumina HiSeq System, the amplified TCR beta libraries were sequenced as 87-base-pair reads. Under the source paper's analysis protocol: In a later analysis, some 80 million unique TCR beta chains were counted across the roughly 670 repertoires, and roughly 10 million of these chains were shared by at least two donors. A nearest-neighbor algorithm error-corrected the raw reads and collapsed the reads into unique sequences, merging closely related sequences to remove PCR and sequencing errors. V, D and J gene segments were assigned by aligning CDR3 sequences to IMGT reference sequences. For a sequence to be retained, a match of at least six nucleotides was required to both a V gene segment and a J gene segment. Rearrangements were called productive when the CDR3 lacked stop codons and stayed in frame with V and J; all others were non-productive. CDR3 was defined according to IMGT convention as the region running from the second conserved V-encoded cysteine to the conserved J-encoded phenylalanine. The earlier analysis of some 600 of the donors excluded sequences that lacked an unambiguous match to a single V gene segment. An earlier analysis of about 600 of the donors called V segments functional above 56.7% productive rearrangements and segregating when the between-donor standard deviation exceeded 5%. A statistical classification framework was built to diagnose cytomegalovirus status from the catalog of TCR beta chain sequences. In a later analysis, TCR nucleotide sequences were compared against IMGT/GENE-DB human TR gene sequences so that V and J genes could be assigned. The TCRdist pipeline was used in a later analysis to assign CDR3 sequences and most-parsimonious VDJ recombination scenarios. A later analysis defined each TCR beta chain by its CDR3 amino acid sequence plus V-gene family, and excluded reads lacking a unique V-gene family. A later analysis removed several hundred highly shared, low-generation-probability nucleotide sequences to deal with suspected cross-contamination and a sequencing artifact. In a later analysis, a clonal expansion index for each public chain was calculated from normalized within-repertoire ranks of inferred template counts. In a later analysis, generation probabilities were computed with a VDJ recombination model fitted to out-of-frame rearrangements, and the resulting probabilities were checked against IGoR. Hypergeometric tests were used in a later analysis to score TCR-TCR, TCR-HLA and TCR-CMV co-occurrence, with a repertoire-size bias correction applied to the TCR pairs. False discovery rates were estimated in a later analysis by permuting HLA or CMV assignments 20 times. In a later analysis, co-occurring TCRs were grouped with DBSCAN, and TCRdist sequence similarity was added when clustering was performed within HLA-allele-positive subsets. Repertoires with fewer than 30,000 or more than 120,000 public chains were left out of co-occurrence clustering, as were five repertoires with anomalous nucleotide sharing. TCRdb holds this immuneACCESS table with in-frame rearrangements only. Some clones are missing; in checked studies, unresolved V genes explain under half, and the rest has no known cause. V and J calls and clone size are those listed in that table; D and trimming were worked out from the DNA. This sample lists about 190,000 clones; approximately 70% were detected once. Roughly 1.9% of the sample comes from the top ten.

For this clone: Its antigen specificity is not known. Base quality data are lacking; no much larger clone is found one base away.

Sequenced sample: PBMCs. The sequence joins TRBV18 to TRBJ1-5, with the D gene uncertain. The receptor was derived from a woman in her 30s in good health and CMV-seronegative. The CDR3 here reads CASSPEGGGPQHF. The nucleotides are TGTGCCAGCTCACCGGAAGGTGGAGGGCCCCAGCATTTT.